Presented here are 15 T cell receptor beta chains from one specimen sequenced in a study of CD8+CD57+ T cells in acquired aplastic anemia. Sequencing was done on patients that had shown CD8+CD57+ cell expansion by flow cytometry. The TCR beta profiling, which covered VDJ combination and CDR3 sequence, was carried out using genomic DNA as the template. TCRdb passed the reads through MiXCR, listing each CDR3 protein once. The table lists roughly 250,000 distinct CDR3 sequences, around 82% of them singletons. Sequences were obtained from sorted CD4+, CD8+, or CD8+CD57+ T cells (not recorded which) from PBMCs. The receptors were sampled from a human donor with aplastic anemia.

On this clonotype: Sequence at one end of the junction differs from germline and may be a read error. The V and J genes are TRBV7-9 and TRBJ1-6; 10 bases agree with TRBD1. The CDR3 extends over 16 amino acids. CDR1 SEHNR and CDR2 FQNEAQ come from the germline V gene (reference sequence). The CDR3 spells CASSPGQGEGNSPPHF. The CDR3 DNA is TGTGCCAGCAGCCCAGGACAGGGGGAAGGTAATTCACCCCCCCACTTT.

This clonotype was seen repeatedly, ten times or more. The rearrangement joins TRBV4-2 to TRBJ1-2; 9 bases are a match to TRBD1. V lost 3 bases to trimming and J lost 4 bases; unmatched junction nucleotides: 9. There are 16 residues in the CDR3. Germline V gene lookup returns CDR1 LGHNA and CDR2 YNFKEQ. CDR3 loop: CASSQDGTGTAYGYTF. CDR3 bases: TGTGCCAGCAGCCAGGATGGGACAGGGACGGCCTATGGCTACACCTTC.

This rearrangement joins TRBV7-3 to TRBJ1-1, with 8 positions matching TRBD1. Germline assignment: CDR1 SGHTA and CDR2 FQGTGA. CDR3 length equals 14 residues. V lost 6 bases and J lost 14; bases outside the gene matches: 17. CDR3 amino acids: CASRGQGTDVEHFF. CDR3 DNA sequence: TGTGCCAGCAGAGGACAGGGTACGGACGTTGAACACTTCTTT.

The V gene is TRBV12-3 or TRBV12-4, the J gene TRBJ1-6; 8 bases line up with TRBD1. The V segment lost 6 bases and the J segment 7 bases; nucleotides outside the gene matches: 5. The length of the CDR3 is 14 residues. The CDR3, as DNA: TGTGCCAGCAGACAAGACAGGGGCAATTCACCCCTCCACTTT. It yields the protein CASRQDRGNSPLHF.

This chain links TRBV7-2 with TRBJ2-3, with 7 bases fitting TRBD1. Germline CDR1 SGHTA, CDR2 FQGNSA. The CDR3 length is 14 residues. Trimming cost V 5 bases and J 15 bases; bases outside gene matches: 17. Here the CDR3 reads CASSGTVSQPQHYF. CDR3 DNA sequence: TGTGCCAGCAGCGGGACAGTATCACAGCCTCAGCATTATTTT.

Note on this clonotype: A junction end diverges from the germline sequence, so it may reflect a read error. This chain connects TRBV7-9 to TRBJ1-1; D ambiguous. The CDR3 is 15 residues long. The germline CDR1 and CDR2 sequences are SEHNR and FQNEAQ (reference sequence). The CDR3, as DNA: TGTGCCAGCAGCTCCTCAGATACGCAGAACATTGAAGCTTTCTTT. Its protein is CASSSSDTQNIEAFF.

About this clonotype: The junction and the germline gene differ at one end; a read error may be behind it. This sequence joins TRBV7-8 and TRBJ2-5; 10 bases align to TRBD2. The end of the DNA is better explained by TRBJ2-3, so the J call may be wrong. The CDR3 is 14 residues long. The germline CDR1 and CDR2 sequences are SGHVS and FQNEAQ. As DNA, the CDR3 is TGTGCCACCAGCATAGCGGGAGGTCCCGAGACGCAGTATTTT. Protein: CATSIAGGPETQYF.

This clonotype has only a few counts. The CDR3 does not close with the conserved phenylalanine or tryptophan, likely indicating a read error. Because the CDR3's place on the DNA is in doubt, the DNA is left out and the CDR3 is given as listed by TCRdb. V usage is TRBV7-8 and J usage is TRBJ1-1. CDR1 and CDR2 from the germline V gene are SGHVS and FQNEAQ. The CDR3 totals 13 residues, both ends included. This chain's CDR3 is CASSLRGGPDTQY.

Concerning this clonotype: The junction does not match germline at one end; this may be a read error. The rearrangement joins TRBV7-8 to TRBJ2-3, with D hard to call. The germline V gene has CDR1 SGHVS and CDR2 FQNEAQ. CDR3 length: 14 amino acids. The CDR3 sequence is CASSLASGTQSHGF. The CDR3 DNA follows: TGTGCCAGCAGCTTAGCGTCCGGTACGCAGTCGCATGGTTTT.

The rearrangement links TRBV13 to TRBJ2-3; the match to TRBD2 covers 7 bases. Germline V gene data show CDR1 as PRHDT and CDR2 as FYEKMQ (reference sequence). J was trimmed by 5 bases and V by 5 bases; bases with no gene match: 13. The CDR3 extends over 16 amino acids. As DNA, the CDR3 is TGTGCCAGCAGCCCGGAGCTAGCGGAGGCCATAGATACGCAGTATTTT. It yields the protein CASSPELAEAIDTQYF.

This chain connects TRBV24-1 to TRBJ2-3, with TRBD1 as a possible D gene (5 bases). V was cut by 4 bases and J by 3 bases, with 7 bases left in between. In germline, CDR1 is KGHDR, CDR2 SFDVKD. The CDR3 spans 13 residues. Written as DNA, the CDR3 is TGTGCCACCAGTGACAGGGAAACAGATACGCAGTATTTT. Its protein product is CATSDRETDTQYF.

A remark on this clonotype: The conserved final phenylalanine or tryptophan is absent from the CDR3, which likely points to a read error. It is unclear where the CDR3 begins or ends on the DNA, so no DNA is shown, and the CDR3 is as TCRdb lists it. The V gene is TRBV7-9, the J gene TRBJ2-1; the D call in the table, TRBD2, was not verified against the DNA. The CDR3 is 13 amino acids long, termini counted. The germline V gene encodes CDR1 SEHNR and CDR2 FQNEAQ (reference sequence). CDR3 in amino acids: CASSDGGRDQTFS.

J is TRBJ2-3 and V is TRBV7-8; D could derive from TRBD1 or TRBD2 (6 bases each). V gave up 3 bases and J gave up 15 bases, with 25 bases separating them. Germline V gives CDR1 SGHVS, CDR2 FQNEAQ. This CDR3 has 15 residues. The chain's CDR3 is CASSFGLQGTETYYF. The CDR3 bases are TGTGCCAGCAGCTTCGGACTACAGGGCACAGAGACGTACTATTTT.

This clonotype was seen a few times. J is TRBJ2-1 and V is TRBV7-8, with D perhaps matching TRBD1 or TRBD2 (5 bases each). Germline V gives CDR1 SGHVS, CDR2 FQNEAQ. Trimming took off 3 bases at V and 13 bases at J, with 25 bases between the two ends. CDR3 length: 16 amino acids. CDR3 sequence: CASSFHPDGAALAQFF. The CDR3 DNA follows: TGTGCCAGCAGCTTTCATCCAGACGGGGCAGCCCTTGCCCAGTTCTTC. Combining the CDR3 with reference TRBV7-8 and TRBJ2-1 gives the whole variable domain GAGVSQSPRYKVAKRGQDVALRCDPISGHVSLFWYQQALGQGPEFLTYFQNEAQLDKSGLPSDRFFAERPEGSVSTLKIQRTQQEDSAVYLCASSFHPDGAALAQFFGPGTRLTVL.

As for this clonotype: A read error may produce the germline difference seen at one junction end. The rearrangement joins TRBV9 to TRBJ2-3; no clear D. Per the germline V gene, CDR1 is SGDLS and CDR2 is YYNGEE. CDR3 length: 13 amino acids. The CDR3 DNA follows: TGTGCCAGCCCGGAACACATACCTACAATGCAGAGTTTT. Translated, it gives CASPEHIPTMQSF.